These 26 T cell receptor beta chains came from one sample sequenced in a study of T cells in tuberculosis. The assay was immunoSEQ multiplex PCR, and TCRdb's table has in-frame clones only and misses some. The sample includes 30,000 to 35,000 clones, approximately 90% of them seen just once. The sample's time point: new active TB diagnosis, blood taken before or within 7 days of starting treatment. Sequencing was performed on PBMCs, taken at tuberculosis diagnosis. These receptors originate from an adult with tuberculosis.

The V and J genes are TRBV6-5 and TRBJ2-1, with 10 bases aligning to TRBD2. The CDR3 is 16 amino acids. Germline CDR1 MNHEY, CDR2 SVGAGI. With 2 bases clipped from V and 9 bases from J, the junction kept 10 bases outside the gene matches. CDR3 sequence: CASSYRAGGRYGEQFF. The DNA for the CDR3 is TGTGCCAGCAGTTACCGAGCGGGGGGGCGGTATGGTGAGCAGTTCTTC.

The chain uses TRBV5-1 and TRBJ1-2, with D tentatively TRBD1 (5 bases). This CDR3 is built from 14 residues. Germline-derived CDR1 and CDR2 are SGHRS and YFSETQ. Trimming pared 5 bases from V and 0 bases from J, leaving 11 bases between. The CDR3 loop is CASRRGDTNYGYTF. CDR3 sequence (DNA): TGCGCCAGCAGGCGGGGCGACACTAACTATGGCTACACCTTC.

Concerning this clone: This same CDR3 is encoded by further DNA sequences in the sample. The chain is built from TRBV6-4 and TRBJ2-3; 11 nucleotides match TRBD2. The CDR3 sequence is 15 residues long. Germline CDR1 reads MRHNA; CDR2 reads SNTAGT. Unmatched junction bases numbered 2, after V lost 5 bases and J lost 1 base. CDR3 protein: CASSPTSGGTDTQYF. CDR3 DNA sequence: TGTGCCAGCAGTCCGACTAGCGGGGGCACAGATACGCAGTATTTT.

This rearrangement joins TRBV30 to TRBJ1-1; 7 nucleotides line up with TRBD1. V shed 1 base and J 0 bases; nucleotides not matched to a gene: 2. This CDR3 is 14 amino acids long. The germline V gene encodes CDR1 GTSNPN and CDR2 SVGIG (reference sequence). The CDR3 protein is CAWSGQGLNTEAFF. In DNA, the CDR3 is TGTGCCTGGAGTGGACAGGGATTGAACACTGAAGCTTTCTTT. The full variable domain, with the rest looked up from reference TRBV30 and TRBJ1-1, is SQTIHQWPATLVQPVGSPLSLECTVEGTSNPNLYWYRQAAGRGLQLLFYSVGIGQISSEVPQNLSASRPQDRQFILSSKKLLLSDSGFYLCAWSGQGLNTEAFFGQGTRLTVV.

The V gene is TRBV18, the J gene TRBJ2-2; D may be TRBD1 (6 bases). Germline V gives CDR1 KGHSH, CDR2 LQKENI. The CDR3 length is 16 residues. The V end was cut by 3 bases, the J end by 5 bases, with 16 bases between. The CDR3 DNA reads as TGTGCCAGCTCACCCCGGGCACAGGGTCCTACCGGGGAGCTGTTTTTT. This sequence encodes CASSPRAQGPTGELFF.

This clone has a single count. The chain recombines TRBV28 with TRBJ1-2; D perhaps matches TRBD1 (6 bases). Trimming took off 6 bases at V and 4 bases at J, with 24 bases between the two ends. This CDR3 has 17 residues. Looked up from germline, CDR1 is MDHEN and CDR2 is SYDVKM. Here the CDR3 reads CASSLPGEQTLVYGYTF. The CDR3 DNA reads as TGTGCCAGCAGCCTCCCAGGGGAGCAAACACTTGTCTATGGCTACACCTTC.

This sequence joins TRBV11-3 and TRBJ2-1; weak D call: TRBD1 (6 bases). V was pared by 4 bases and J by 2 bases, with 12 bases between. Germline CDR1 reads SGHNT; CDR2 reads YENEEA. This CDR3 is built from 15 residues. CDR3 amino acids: CASSSTGSPYNEQFF. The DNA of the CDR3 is TGTGCCAGCAGCTCCACAGGGTCGCCCTACAATGAGCAGTTCTTC.

The CDR3 DNA reads as TGTGCCAGCAGCCAAGACGGAGAGAAGCCCCAGCATTTT. Encoded protein: CASSQDGEKPQHF. The chain is built from TRBV4-2 and TRBJ1-5; D not resolved. The germline gives CDR1 LGHNA, CDR2 YNFKEQ. V was clipped by 0 bases and J by 8 bases, with 8 bases between them. There are 13 residues in the CDR3.

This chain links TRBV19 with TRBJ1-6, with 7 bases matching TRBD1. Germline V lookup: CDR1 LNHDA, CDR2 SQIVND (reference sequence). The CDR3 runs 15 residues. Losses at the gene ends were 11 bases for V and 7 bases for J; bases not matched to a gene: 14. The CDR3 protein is CAAAKAGQRNSPLHF. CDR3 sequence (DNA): TGTGCCGCCGCCAAGGCGGGACAGAGGAATTCACCCCTCCACTTT.

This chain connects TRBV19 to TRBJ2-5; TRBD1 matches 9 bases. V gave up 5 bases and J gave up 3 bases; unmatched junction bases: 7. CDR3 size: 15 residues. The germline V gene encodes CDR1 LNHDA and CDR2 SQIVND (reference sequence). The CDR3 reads CASSPHGTGKETQYF. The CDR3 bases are TGTGCCAGTAGTCCACACGGGACAGGGAAAGAGACCCAGTACTTC.

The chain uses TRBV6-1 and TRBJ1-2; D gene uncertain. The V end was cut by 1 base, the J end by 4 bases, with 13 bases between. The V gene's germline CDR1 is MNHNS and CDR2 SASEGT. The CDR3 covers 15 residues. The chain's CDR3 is CASSEGPGDSYGYTF. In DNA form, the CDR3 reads TGTGCCAGCAGTGAAGGGCCCGGGGATAGCTATGGCTACACCTTC.

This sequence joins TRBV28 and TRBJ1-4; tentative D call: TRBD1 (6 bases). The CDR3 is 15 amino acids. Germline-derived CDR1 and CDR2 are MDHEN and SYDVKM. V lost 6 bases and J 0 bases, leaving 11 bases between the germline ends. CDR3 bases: TGTGCCAGCAGAAAGACAGGAGCAACTAATGAAAAACTGTTTTTT. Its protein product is CASRKTGATNEKLFF.

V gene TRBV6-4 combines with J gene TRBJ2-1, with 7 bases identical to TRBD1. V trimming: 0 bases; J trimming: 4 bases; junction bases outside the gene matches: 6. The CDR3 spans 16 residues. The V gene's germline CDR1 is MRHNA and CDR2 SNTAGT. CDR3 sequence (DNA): TGTGCCAGCAGTGACTCGGGACAGCCTGCTTACAATGAGCAGTTCTTC. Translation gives CASSDSGQPAYNEQFF.

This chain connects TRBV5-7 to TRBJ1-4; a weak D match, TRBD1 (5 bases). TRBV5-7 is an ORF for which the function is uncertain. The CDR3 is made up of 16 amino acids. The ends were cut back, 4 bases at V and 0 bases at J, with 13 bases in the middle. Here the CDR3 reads CASSLLSGATNEKLFF. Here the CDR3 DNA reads TGTGCCAGCAGCCTCCTTTCGGGGGCAACTAATGAAAAACTGTTTTTT.

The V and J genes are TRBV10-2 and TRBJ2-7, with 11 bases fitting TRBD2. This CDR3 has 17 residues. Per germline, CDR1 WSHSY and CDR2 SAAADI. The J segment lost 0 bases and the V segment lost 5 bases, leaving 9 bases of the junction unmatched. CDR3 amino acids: CASSRLAGGVSSYEQYF. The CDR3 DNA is TGCGCCAGCAGTCGGCTAGCGGGGGGTGTTAGCTCCTACGAGCAGTACTTC.

In DNA form, the CDR3 reads TGCGCCAGCAGCCAAGGGATGGGCGGGGGGTACACAGATACGCAGTATTTT. It yields the protein CASSQGMGGGYTDTQYF. The V gene is TRBV4-3, the J gene TRBJ2-3, with 8 bases lining up with TRBD2. CDR3 length: 17 amino acids. Trimming took 1 base from V and 2 from J; bases not matched to a gene: 8. Germline V gene sequence: CDR1 LGHNA, CDR2 YSLEER.

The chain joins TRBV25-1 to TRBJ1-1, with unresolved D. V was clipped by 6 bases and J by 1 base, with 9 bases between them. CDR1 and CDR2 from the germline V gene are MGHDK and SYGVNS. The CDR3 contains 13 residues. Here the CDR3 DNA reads TGTGCCAGCAGCCTTCGAGCGAACACTGAAGCTTTCTTT. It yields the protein CASSLRANTEAFF.

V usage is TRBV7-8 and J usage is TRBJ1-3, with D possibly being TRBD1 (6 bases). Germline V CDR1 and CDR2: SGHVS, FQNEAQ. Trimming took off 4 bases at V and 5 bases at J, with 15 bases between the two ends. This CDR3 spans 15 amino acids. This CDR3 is CASSSGGGPRNTIYF. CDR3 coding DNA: TGTGCCAGCAGCTCGGGAGGGGGGCCTAGAAACACCATATATTTT.

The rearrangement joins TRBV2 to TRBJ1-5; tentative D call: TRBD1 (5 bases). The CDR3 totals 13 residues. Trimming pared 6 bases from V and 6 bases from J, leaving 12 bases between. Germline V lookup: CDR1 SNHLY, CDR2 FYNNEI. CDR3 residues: CASSLQGGQPQHF. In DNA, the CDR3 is TGTGCCAGCAGCCTCCAGGGAGGTCAGCCCCAGCATTTT.

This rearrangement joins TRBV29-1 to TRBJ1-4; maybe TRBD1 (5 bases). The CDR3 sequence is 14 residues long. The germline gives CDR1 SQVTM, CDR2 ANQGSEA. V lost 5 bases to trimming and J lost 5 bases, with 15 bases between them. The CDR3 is CSVTKGLLNEKLFF. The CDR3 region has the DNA TGCAGCGTTACGAAGGGACTCCTCAATGAAAAACTGTTTTTT. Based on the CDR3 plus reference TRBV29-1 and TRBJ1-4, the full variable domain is SAVISQKPSRDICQRGTSLTIQCQVDSQVTMMFWYRQQPGQSLTLIATANQGSEATYESGFVIDKFPISRPNLTFSTLTVSNMSPEDSSIYLCSVTKGLLNEKLFFGSGTQLSVL.

CDR3 in DNA: TGTGCCAGCAGCCTCGACAGGGGCAATTCACCCCTCCACTTT. Its translation: CASSLDRGNSPLHF. This sequence joins TRBV9 and TRBJ1-6; 8 nucleotides align to TRBD1. Germline CDR1 SGDLS, CDR2 YYNGEE. The ends lost 4 bases at V and 7 bases at J; junction bases unmatched: 4. The CDR3 is 14 amino acids.

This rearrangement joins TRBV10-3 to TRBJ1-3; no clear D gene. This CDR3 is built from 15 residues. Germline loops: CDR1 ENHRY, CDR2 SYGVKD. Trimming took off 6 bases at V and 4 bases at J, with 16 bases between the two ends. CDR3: CAISQDGLEGNTIYF. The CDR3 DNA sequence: TGTGCCATCAGCCAGGACGGACTCGAAGGAAACACCATATATTTT.

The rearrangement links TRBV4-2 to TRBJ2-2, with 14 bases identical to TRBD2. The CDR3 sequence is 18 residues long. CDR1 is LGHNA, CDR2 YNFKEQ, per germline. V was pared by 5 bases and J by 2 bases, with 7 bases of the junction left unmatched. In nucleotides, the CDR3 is TGTGCCAGCAGCTCCCAGACTAGCGGGGGGGAAAACACCGGGGAGCTGTTTTTT. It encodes CASSSQTSGGENTGELFF.

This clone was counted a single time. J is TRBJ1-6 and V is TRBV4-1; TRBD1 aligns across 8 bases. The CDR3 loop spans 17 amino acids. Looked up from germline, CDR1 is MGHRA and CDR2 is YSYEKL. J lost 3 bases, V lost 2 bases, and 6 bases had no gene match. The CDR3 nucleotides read TGCGCCAGCAGCCAACGGCTCGGACAGGGCTATAATTCACCCCTCCACTTT. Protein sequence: CASSQRLGQGYNSPLHF.

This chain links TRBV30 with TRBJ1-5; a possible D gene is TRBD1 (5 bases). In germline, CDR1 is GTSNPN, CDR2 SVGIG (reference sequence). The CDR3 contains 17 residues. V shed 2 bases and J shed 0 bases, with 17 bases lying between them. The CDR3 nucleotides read TGTGCCTGGAGTTCGCAACGGACATCCTATAGCAATCAGCCCCAGCATTTT. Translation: CAWSSQRTSYSNQPQHF.

The CDR3: CASSLGRGLNSPLHF. CDR3 DNA sequence: TGCGCCAGCAGCCTTGGGAGGGGGTTGAATTCACCCCTCCACTTT. The gene calls are TRBV4-3 and TRBJ1-6, with TRBD1 as a possible D gene (6 bases). The CDR3 has 15 amino acids. V was cut by 4 bases and J by 7 bases, with 14 bases left in between. From germline, CDR1 is LGHNA and CDR2 YSLEER.